A selection of T cell receptor beta chains follows, all from one sample in a study of CD8 T cells in seronegative destructive rheumatoid arthritis. Here immunoSEQ multiplex PCR was the method, and the copy in TCRdb shows in-frame clones only, minus some. The sample shows 10,000 to 15,000 clones, roughly four fifths of them seen only once. Sequenced material: CD8+ T cells from blood. These TCRs come from a woman between 25 and 49 years old with seronegative destructive rheumatoid arthritis. CDR3s include the opening cysteine and the closing phenylalanine or tryptophan. The D gene is left open where the match is weak. Size is stated for part of the rows, as once, few or many counts, or as a class when the clone is expanded.

>TRBJ2-1|13|NA|TRBV7-9|NA
CASSLPVRGEQFF
TGTGCCAGCAGCTTACCCGTTCGGGGGGAGCAGTTCTTC
>TRBJ1-1|15|NA|TRBV7-9|NA
CASSIYRELNTEAFF
TGTGCCAGCAGCATCTACAGGGAACTGAACACTGAAGCTTTCTTT
>TRBJ2-1|15|NA|TRBV2|NA
CASMGRGEPYNEQFF
TGTGCCAGCATGGGGAGGGGGGAACCCTACAATGAGCAGTTCTTC
>TRBJ1-2|14|TRBD1|TRBV19|once
CASSSRGGNYGYTF
TGTGCCAGTAGTTCCCGAGGGGGCAACTATGGCTACACCTTC
>TRBJ1-6|15|NA|TRBV6-5|few
CASSYRLGRGSPLHF
TGTGCCAGCAGTTACCGTCTTGGGAGGGGATCACCCCTCCACTTT
>TRBJ2-1|16|NA|TRBV5-1|NA
CASSYGTYSSYNEQFF
TGCGCCAGCAGCTACGGGACTTATAGCTCCTACAATGAGCAGTTCTTC
>TRBJ2-3|15|NA|TRBV5-1|NA
CASSLYTSVIDTQYF
TGCGCCAGCAGCTTGTATACTAGTGTGATAGATACGCAGTATTTT
>TRBJ1-2|15|NA|TRBV7-9|NA
CASSGVGRGNYGYTF
TGTGCCAGCAGCGGTGTTGGGAGGGGTAACTATGGCTACACCTTC
>TRBJ1-1|13|TRBD1|TRBV6-5|NA
CASSYGGTGEAFF
TGTGCCAGCAGTTATGGGGGGACAGGGGAAGCTTTCTTT
>TRBJ1-5|15|TRBD1|TRBV19|NA
CASSKGQGAGQPQHF
TGTGCCAGTAGCAAGGGACAGGGGGCAGGTCAGCCCCAGCATTTT
>TRBJ2-5|14|NA|TRBV4-1|NA
CASSQAMVEETQYF
TGCGCCAGCAGCCAAGCAATGGTAGAAGAGACCCAGTACTTC
>TRBJ1-1|13|NA|TRBV28|NA
CASSPGRATEAFF
TGTGCCAGCAGTCCGGGCAGGGCCACTGAAGCTTTCTTT
>TRBJ2-7|15|TRBD1|TRBV5-1|NA
CASSSLQGNLYEQYF
TGCGCCAGCAGCTCCCTACAGGGGAACCTCTACGAGCAGTACTTC
>TRBJ2-1|15|NA|TRBV5-1|NA
CASSFWRLTDNEQFF
TGCGCCAGCAGCTTTTGGAGACTCACGGACAATGAGCAGTTCTTC
>TRBJ2-5|16|NA|TRBV6-6|NA
CASGGAPSRTQETQYF
TGTGCCAGCGGGGGGGCACCATCCCGGACCCAAGAGACCCAGTACTTC
>TRBJ2-1|15|TRBD2|TRBV29-1|NA
CSVEAAGLNYNEQFF
TGCAGCGTTGAAGCCGCGGGACTAAACTACAATGAGCAGTTCTTC
>TRBJ2-3|17|NA|TRBV7-9|NA
CASSPRQRESSTDTQYF
TGTGCCAGCAGCCCGAGACAGAGAGAATCTAGCACAGATACGCAGTATTTT
>TRBJ2-2|17|TRBD1|TRBV13|NA
CASSLGGQDSPTGELFF
TGTGCCAGCAGCTTAGGGGGACAGGACTCTCCCACCGGGGAGCTGTTTTTT
>TRBJ2-1|14|NA|TRBV7-9|NA
CASIGGASYNEQFF
TGTGCCAGCATAGGTGGGGCGTCCTACAATGAGCAGTTCTTC
>TRBJ2-5|13|NA|TRBV7-9|NA
CASSPYLQETQYF
TGTGCCAGCAGCCCCTACCTCCAAGAGACCCAGTACTTC
>TRBJ1-1|15|NA|TRBV6-5|NA
CASSYSWNRDTEAFF
TGTGCCAGCAGTTACTCGTGGAACAGAGACACTGAAGCTTTCTTT
>TRBJ2-5|15|TRBD2|TRBV4-2|once
CASSQFTGGGGTQYF
TGTGCCAGCAGCCAGTTCACTGGCGGGGGAGGGACCCAGTACTTC
>TRBJ2-2|13|TRBD1|TRBV2|NA
CASRGQGYQELFF
TGTGCCAGCAGGGGACAGGGGTATCAGGAGCTGTTTTTT
>TRBJ2-3|16|TRBD2|TRBV7-8|once
CASSARTSGGVDTQYF
TGTGCCAGCAGCGCGAGGACTAGCGGGGGGGTGGATACGCAGTATTTT
>TRBJ2-3|16|TRBD2|TRBV27|NA
CASSLGLAGGTDTQYF
TGTGCCAGCAGTCTAGGACTAGCGGGCGGCACAGATACGCAGTATTTT
>TRBJ2-4|14|NA|TRBV13|NA
CASSSRSIGNIQYF
TGTGCCAGCAGCTCAAGGAGTATTGGAAACATTCAGTACTTC